These T cell receptor beta chains were read from a single sample in a study of OX40 agonist ivuxolimab in advanced cancers. Here immunoSEQ multiplex PCR was the method, and the copy in TCRdb shows in-frame clones only, minus some. Among approximately 49,000 clones, about 86% were seen once, and the ten largest hold about 6.4%. The source was CD4+ or CD8+ T cells sorted from blood, collected in a trial of the OX40 agonist ivuxolimab. All receptors derive from an adult with an advanced solid tumor such as melanoma, head and neck, liver or kidney cancer. CDR3s include the opening cysteine and the closing phenylalanine or tryptophan. The D gene is left open where the match is weak. Only part of the rows carry a size: once, few, many, or a class if the clone is expanded.

abundance: .; v_gene: TRBV15; d_gene: .; j_gene: TRBJ1-2; CDR3aa: CATSRGAGVVYGYTF; CDR3nt: TGTGCCACCAGCAGAGGCGCAGGGGTTGTCTATGGCTACACCTTC
abundance: .; v_gene: TRBV5-1; d_gene: TRBD1; j_gene: TRBJ1-1; CDR3aa: CASRETGTYMNTEAFF; CDR3nt: TGCGCCAGCAGAGAGACAGGGACTTACATGAACACTGAAGCTTTCTTT
abundance: .; v_gene: TRBV27; d_gene: TRBD2; j_gene: TRBJ2-1; CDR3aa: CASSLLAGTYNEQFF; CDR3nt: TGTGCCAGCAGTTTGTTAGCGGGCACCTACAATGAGCAGTTCTTC
abundance: .; v_gene: TRBV2; d_gene: TRBD1; j_gene: TRBJ2-5; CDR3aa: CASSGGQDPPRETQYF; CDR3nt: TGTGCCAGCAGTGGGGGACAGGATCCCCCGAGGGAGACCCAGTACTTC
abundance: few; v_gene: TRBV4-2; d_gene: .; j_gene: TRBJ1-2; CDR3aa: CASSQDLGTIYVNYGYTF; CDR3nt: TGTGCCAGCAGCCAAGATCTGGGGACAATATACGTTAACTATGGCTACACCTTC
abundance: once; v_gene: TRBV7-9; d_gene: .; j_gene: TRBJ1-1; CDR3aa: CASSLAGRDLAFF; CDR3nt: TGTGCCAGCAGCTTAGCCGGGAGGGACTTAGCTTTCTTT
abundance: .; v_gene: TRBV27; d_gene: TRBD2; j_gene: TRBJ2-1; CDR3aa: CASSPSGSSYNEQFF; CDR3nt: TGTGCCAGCAGTCCTAGCGGGAGCTCCTACAATGAGCAGTTCTTC
abundance: .; v_gene: TRBV10-2; d_gene: .; j_gene: TRBJ2-5; CDR3aa: CASSDTEGQETQYF; CDR3nt: TGCGCCAGCAGTGATACAGAGGGGCAAGAGACCCAGTACTTC
abundance: .; v_gene: TRBV9; d_gene: .; j_gene: TRBJ2-5; CDR3aa: CASSVEGIGETQYF; CDR3nt: TGTGCCAGCAGCGTAGAGGGGATTGGAGAGACCCAGTACTTC
abundance: .; v_gene: TRBV27; d_gene: .; j_gene: TRBJ1-1; CDR3aa: CASSHLPLNTEAFF; CDR3nt: TGTGCCAGCAGCCACCTCCCATTGAACACTGAAGCTTTCTTT
abundance: .; v_gene: TRBV7-8; d_gene: TRBD1; j_gene: TRBJ2-1; CDR3aa: CASSSLDVDRGNEQFF; CDR3nt: TGTGCCAGCAGCAGTTTGGACGTGGACAGGGGCAATGAGCAGTTCTTC
abundance: .; v_gene: TRBV5-4; d_gene: .; j_gene: TRBJ2-1; CDR3aa: CASSFHGSNYEQFF; CDR3nt: TGTGCCAGCAGCTTCCACGGTAGCAACTATGAGCAGTTCTTC
abundance: few; v_gene: TRBV19; d_gene: .; j_gene: TRBJ1-4; CDR3aa: CASSIWTNEKLFF; CDR3nt: TGTGCCAGTAGTATATGGACAAATGAAAAACTGTTTTTT
abundance: .; v_gene: TRBV5-1; d_gene: .; j_gene: TRBJ2-1; CDR3aa: CASSLQRVSYNEQFF; CDR3nt: TGCGCCAGCAGCTTGCAACGGGTCTCCTACAATGAGCAGTTCTTC
abundance: once; v_gene: TRBV29-1; d_gene: TRBD2; j_gene: TRBJ2-7; CDR3aa: CSVVGTSGRAYEQYF; CDR3nt: TGCAGCGTGGTAGGGACTAGCGGGAGAGCCTACGAGCAGTACTTC
abundance: .; v_gene: TRBV27; d_gene: TRBD1; j_gene: TRBJ2-1; CDR3aa: CASSSTGPLMAYNEQFF; CDR3nt: TGTGCCAGCAGTTCGACAGGGCCGCTCATGGCCTACAATGAGCAGTTCTTC
abundance: .; v_gene: TRBV5-4; d_gene: TRBD2; j_gene: TRBJ2-5; CDR3aa: CASYLAALGGETQYF; CDR3nt: TGTGCCAGCTACCTAGCGGCCCTGGGGGGAGAGACCCAGTACTTC
abundance: .; v_gene: TRBV5-8; d_gene: TRBD1; j_gene: TRBJ2-7; CDR3aa: CASSGRGLSYEQYF; CDR3nt: TGTGCCAGCAGCGGCAGGGGGCTTTCCTACGAGCAGTACTTC
abundance: .; v_gene: TRBV5-5; d_gene: TRBD1; j_gene: TRBJ2-6; CDR3aa: CATDRGGLSGANVLTF; CDR3nt: TGTGCCACCGACAGGGGCGGCCTCTCTGGGGCCAACGTCCTGACTTTC
abundance: .; v_gene: TRBV4-2; d_gene: .; j_gene: TRBJ2-3; CDR3aa: CASSLVDTQYF; CDR3nt: TGTGCCAGCAGCTTGGTAGATACGCAGTATTTT
abundance: .; v_gene: TRBV6-1; d_gene: .; j_gene: TRBJ1-1; CDR3aa: CASVSGPSWNTEAFF; CDR3nt: TGTGCCAGCGTTTCAGGTCCTTCCTGGAACACTGAAGCTTTCTTT
abundance: once; v_gene: TRBV28; d_gene: .; j_gene: TRBJ1-1; CDR3aa: CASSPRWPEAFF; CDR3nt: TGTGCCAGCAGCCCTCGTTGGCCTGAAGCTTTCTTT
abundance: .; v_gene: TRBV5-6; d_gene: .; j_gene: TRBJ2-5; CDR3aa: CASSYEAETQYF; CDR3nt: TGTGCCAGCAGCTACGAGGCAGAGACCCAGTACTTC
abundance: .; v_gene: TRBV4-1; d_gene: .; j_gene: TRBJ2-1; CDR3aa: CASSQERGFNNEQFF; CDR3nt: TGCGCCAGCAGCCAAGAACGGGGGTTTAACAATGAGCAGTTCTTC
abundance: .; v_gene: TRBV6-5; d_gene: TRBD1; j_gene: TRBJ2-7; CDR3aa: CASSQDRVEQYF; CDR3nt: TGTGCCAGCAGTCAGGACAGGGTCGAGCAGTACTTC
abundance: .; v_gene: TRBV5-6; d_gene: .; j_gene: TRBJ1-3; CDR3aa: CASSLGTLSGNTIYF; CDR3nt: TGTGCCAGCAGCTTGGGGACACTCTCTGGAAACACCATATATTTT
abundance: .; v_gene: TRBV27; d_gene: TRBD2; j_gene: TRBJ2-1; CDR3aa: CASGVSGSSYNEQFF; CDR3nt: TGTGCCAGCGGAGTAAGCGGGAGCTCCTACAATGAGCAGTTCTTC
abundance: .; v_gene: TRBV14; d_gene: TRBD2; j_gene: TRBJ2-1; CDR3aa: CASSQVAGVYNEQFF; CDR3nt: TGTGCCAGCAGCCAAGTAGCGGGAGTCTACAATGAGCAGTTCTTC
abundance: .; v_gene: TRBV7-2; d_gene: .; j_gene: TRBJ2-7; CDR3aa: CASSWAADYEQYF; CDR3nt: TGTGCCAGCAGCTGGGCAGCTGACTACGAGCAGTACTTC
abundance: once; v_gene: TRBV28; d_gene: TRBD1; j_gene: TRBJ2-5; CDR3aa: CASSLWGTGEETQYF; CDR3nt: TGTGCCAGCAGTTTATGGGGGACAGGGGAAGAGACCCAGTACTTC
abundance: few; v_gene: TRBV9; d_gene: .; j_gene: TRBJ1-6; CDR3aa: CASSFTQTNSPLHF; CDR3nt: TGTGCCAGCAGTTTTACACAAACTAATTCACCCCTCCACTTT
abundance: few; v_gene: TRBV7-7; d_gene: TRBD1; j_gene: TRBJ2-5; CDR3aa: CASSTTGGETQYF; CDR3nt: TGTGCCAGCAGCACGACAGGGGGAGAGACCCAGTACTTC
abundance: .; v_gene: TRBV14; d_gene: .; j_gene: TRBJ2-7; CDR3aa: CASSQALEQYF; CDR3nt: TGTGCCAGCAGCCAAGCTCTCGAGCAGTACTTC
abundance: medium-sized; v_gene: TRBV7-8; d_gene: TRBD1; j_gene: TRBJ2-7; CDR3aa: CASSLPGQGYDEQYF; CDR3nt: TGTGCCAGCAGCTTACCTGGACAGGGGTACGACGAGCAGTACTTC
abundance: once; v_gene: TRBV27; d_gene: .; j_gene: TRBJ2-1; CDR3aa: CASSSQQVRRINEQFF; CDR3nt: TGTGCCAGCAGTTCCCAACAGGTCCGGCGCATCAATGAGCAGTTCTTC
abundance: .; v_gene: TRBV10-3; d_gene: .; j_gene: TRBJ1-2; CDR3aa: CAIRGEDIYGYTF; CDR3nt: TGTGCCATCAGGGGGGAGGATATCTATGGCTACACCTTC
abundance: .; v_gene: TRBV4-1; d_gene: .; j_gene: TRBJ2-5; CDR3aa: CASSQDLRQAETQYF; CDR3nt: TGCGCCAGCAGCCAAGATCTTCGACAGGCTGAGACCCAGTACTTC
abundance: .; v_gene: TRBV20-1; d_gene: .; j_gene: TRBJ2-3; CDR3aa: CSARVTDTQYF; CDR3nt: TGCAGTGCTAGAGTTACAGATACGCAGTATTTT
abundance: .; v_gene: TRBV5-1; d_gene: .; j_gene: TRBJ2-7; CDR3aa: CASSFGDSGWEQYF; CDR3nt: TGCGCCAGCAGCTTTGGGGACTCCGGTTGGGAGCAGTACTTC
abundance: .; v_gene: TRBV4-3; d_gene: .; j_gene: TRBJ2-1; CDR3aa: CASSQEGVAVGSYNEQFF; CDR3nt: TGCGCCAGCAGCCAAGAAGGGGTAGCGGTTGGCTCCTACAATGAGCAGTTCTTC
abundance: .; v_gene: TRBV5-1; d_gene: .; j_gene: TRBJ2-1; CDR3aa: CASSPLPGSYNEQFF; CDR3nt: TGCGCCAGCAGCCCCCTTCCGGGTAGCTACAATGAGCAGTTCTTC
abundance: .; v_gene: TRBV7-6; d_gene: TRBD2; j_gene: TRBJ2-2; CDR3aa: CASSLAGGAGELFF; CDR3nt: TGTGCCAGCAGCTTAGCCGGGGGGGCCGGGGAGCTGTTTTTT
abundance: .; v_gene: TRBV6-5; d_gene: .; j_gene: TRBJ1-2; CDR3aa: CASSYGPSNGYTF; CDR3nt: TGTGCCAGCAGTTACGGGCCCAGCAACGGCTACACCTTC
abundance: .; v_gene: TRBV6-5; d_gene: TRBD1; j_gene: TRBJ1-2; CDR3aa: CASSYGTGGGYGYTF; CDR3nt: TGTGCCAGCAGTTATGGGACAGGGGGCGGCTATGGCTACACCTTC
abundance: .; v_gene: TRBV6-5; d_gene: .; j_gene: TRBJ1-2; CDR3aa: CASSYGADYGYTF; CDR3nt: TGTGCCAGCAGTTACGGGGCGGACTATGGCTACACCTTC
abundance: .; v_gene: TRBV18; d_gene: .; j_gene: TRBJ1-1; CDR3aa: CASSLSPGGVGTEAFF; CDR3nt: TGTGCCAGCTCACTTTCTCCCGGAGGGGTGGGGACTGAAGCTTTCTTT
abundance: .; v_gene: TRBV28; d_gene: TRBD1; j_gene: TRBJ1-4; CDR3aa: CASSSPGQGQGNEKLFF; CDR3nt: TGTGCCAGCAGTTCTCCGGGACAGGGTCAGGGGAATGAAAAACTGTTTTTT
abundance: .; v_gene: TRBV28; d_gene: .; j_gene: TRBJ2-2; CDR3aa: CASRPGGLITGELFF; CDR3nt: TGTGCCAGCAGGCCGGGGGGCCTTATCACCGGGGAGCTGTTTTTT
abundance: once; v_gene: TRBV19; d_gene: .; j_gene: TRBJ2-1; CDR3aa: CASSEPGDGYNEQFF; CDR3nt: TGTGCCAGTAGTGAGCCGGGAGACGGCTACAATGAGCAGTTCTTC
abundance: .; v_gene: TRBV5-4; d_gene: .; j_gene: TRBJ2-1; CDR3aa: CASSPTTGRHYNEQFF; CDR3nt: TGTGCCAGCAGCCCGACGACGGGCAGGCATTACAATGAGCAGTTCTTC
abundance: .; v_gene: TRBV2; d_gene: .; j_gene: TRBJ2-3; CDR3aa: CASSESAGIAADTQYF; CDR3nt: TGTGCCAGCAGTGAGTCCGCCGGGATAGCCGCAGATACGCAGTATTTT
abundance: once; v_gene: TRBV28; d_gene: .; j_gene: TRBJ1-2; CDR3aa: CASSFPTDLRYYGYTF; CDR3nt: TGTGCCAGCAGTTTCCCGACAGACCTCCGATACTATGGCTACACCTTC
abundance: .; v_gene: TRBV14; d_gene: .; j_gene: TRBJ1-2; CDR3aa: CASSQHGYGYTF; CDR3nt: TGTGCCAGCAGCCAACACGGCTATGGCTACACCTTC